This T cell receptor (beta chain) originates from a study of blood T cell repertoires in COVID-19. Overall study: The cDNA or gDNA used as material had been derived from T cells, B-cell-depleted T cells, or PBMCs.

A word on this clone: A read error may produce the germline difference seen at one junction end.

Measured with immunoSEQ multiplex PCR; TCRdb has only the in-frame clones, and not every one. Among tens of thousands of clones listed, approximately 90% were seen once. Germline CDR1 SGHRS, CDR2 YFSETQ. The CDR3 consists of 14 residues. This receptor was obtained from a human donor in a cohort sampled during active COVID-19. The J gene is TRBJ1-1, the V gene TRBV5-1, with 7 bases aligning to TRBD1. Source material: peripheral blood. The CDR3 protein is CASSSGTEISKPEF. The DNA of the CDR3 is TGCGCCAGCAGCTCAGGGACAGAGATATCAAAACCGGAGTTT.